A single TCR beta chain is shown here with its context. The data belong to a study of blood T cell repertoires in COVID-19. Germline V gene sequence: CDR1 MNHEY, CDR2 SVGAGI. The CDR3 extends over 14 amino acids. Trimming removed 6 bases from V and 8 bases from J; junction bases left unmatched: 10. Measured with immunoSEQ multiplex PCR; TCRdb has only the in-frame clones, and not every one. The sample has some 150,000 clones, over 80% seen once. Sequencing was carried out using peripheral blood. J is TRBJ2-3 and V is TRBV6-5; 8 bases map to TRBD2. This sequence originates from a man between 45 and 60 years old who had recovered from COVID-19. Here the CDR3 DNA reads TGTGCCAGCAGGGTGGGGACTAGGGGCAGTACGCAGTATTTT. Translated: CASRVGTRGSTQYF.